The next 30 T cell receptor beta chains were all read from a single sample in a study of blood T cell repertoires in COVID-19. Sequencing was performed with immunoSEQ multiplex PCR; in TCRdb, only in-frame clones are kept and a portion is missing. In the table there are 150,000 to 200,000 clones, 85% to 90% of which are singletons. Sequenced input: peripheral blood. The receptors originated from a woman aged 30 to 39 with active or convalescent COVID-19.

The rearrangement links TRBV7-2 to TRBJ2-1; 15 bases align to TRBD2. The CDR3 runs 19 residues. V shed 5 bases, J shed 4 bases, and the junction held 12 bases outside the gene matches. The germline V gene encodes CDR1 SGHTA and CDR2 FQGNSA. Written as DNA, the CDR3 is TGTGCCAGCAGCCCCCCTGGGACTAGCGGGAGGTACTTATACAATGAGCAGTTCTTC. It is translated as CASSPPGTSGRYLYNEQFF.

This clone was seen a handful of times. The chain is built from TRBV5-1 and TRBJ1-4; TRBD1 matches 7 bases. Trimming cost V 4 bases and J 7 bases; bases outside gene matches: 13. Germline V CDR1 and CDR2: SGHRS, YFSETQ. This CDR3 is built from 16 residues. The CDR3 nucleotides read TGCGCCAGCAGCCCTGGCTCAGGGGGTATACTTGAAAAACTGTTTTTT. It yields the protein CASSPGSGGILEKLFF.

By share, this clone ranks as medium-sized. The rearrangement uses TRBV7-9 and TRBJ1-6; the D is unclear. V lost 8 bases, J lost 16 bases, and 21 bases lay in between. Germline CDR1 and CDR2: SEHNR and FQNEAQ (reference sequence). The CDR3 runs 13 residues. As DNA, the CDR3 is TGTGCCAGCGGAACCGCGGGGTGGAGTGCTCTCCACTTT. Amino acids: CASGTAGWSALHF. The full variable domain, its missing parts supplied by reference TRBV7-9 and TRBJ1-6, is DTGVSQNPRHKITKRGQNVTFRCDPISEHNRLYWYRQTLGQGPEFLTYFQNEAQLEKSRLLSDRFSAERPKGSFSTLEIQRTEQGDSAMYLCASGTAGWSALHFGNGTRLTVT.

V gene TRBV6-5 combines with J gene TRBJ1-6; D is perhaps TRBD1 (6 bases). Deletions cut 6 bases from V and 7 bases from J, with 13 bases between. The V gene's germline CDR1 is MNHEY and CDR2 SVGAGI. This CDR3 spans 14 amino acids. The CDR3 region is CASRVTGLNSPLHF. DNA for the CDR3: TGTGCCAGCAGAGTCACAGGGTTGAATTCACCCCTCCACTTT.

The chain couples TRBV2 to TRBJ2-2; TRBD2 might be the D (7 bases). V lost 3 bases and J 4 bases, leaving 12 bases between the germline ends. Germline loops: CDR1 SNHLY, CDR2 FYNNEI. The CDR3 consists of 15 residues. The CDR3 bases are TGTGCCAGCAGTGACCCGGGGGGCAGCACCGGGGAGCTGTTTTTT. Residues: CASSDPGGSTGELFF.

The chain joins TRBV19 to TRBJ2-7; 9 bases agree with TRBD1. Germline CDR1 LNHDA, CDR2 SQIVND (reference sequence). The CDR3 covers 13 residues. V gave up 7 bases and J gave up 4 bases; unmatched junction bases: 5. As DNA, the CDR3 is TGTGCCAGTAAGGGACAGGGATGGTACGAGCAGTACTTC. This gives the protein CASKGQGWYEQYF.

For this clone: At one of its ends the junction is not consistent with the germline gene, which may arise from a read error. The rearrangement joins TRBV6-1 to TRBJ2-1; D is perhaps TRBD1 or TRBD2 (5 bases each). This CDR3 has 16 amino acids. CDR1 and CDR2 (germline): MNHNS, SASEGT. The DNA for the CDR3 is TGTGCCAGCAGAGAAGGGGAGACGGCCACTTACAATGAGCAGTTCTTC. Protein sequence: CASREGETATYNEQFF.

The gene calls are TRBV5-6 and TRBJ2-1; 7 nucleotides align to TRBD1. The CDR3 loop spans 14 amino acids. The V segment lost 4 bases and the J segment 10 bases; nucleotides outside the gene matches: 11. Germline CDR1 and CDR2: SGHDT and YYEEEE. For the CDR3, the DNA is TGTGCCAGCAGCGACAGGGATCGTCTAGGGGAGCAGTTCTTC. Protein product: CASSDRDRLGEQFF. Full variable domain (outside the CDR3, taken from reference TRBV5-6 and TRBJ2-1): DAGVTQSPTHLIKTRGQQVTLRCSPKSGHDTVSWYQQALGQGPQFIFQYYEEEERQRGNFPDRFSGHQFPNYSSELNVNALLLGDSALYLCASSDRDRLGEQFFGPGTRLTVL.

The chain uses TRBV10-3 and TRBJ1-1; TRBD1 matches at 8 bases. CDR3 length equals 14 residues. With 5 bases clipped from V and 1 base from J, the junction kept 3 bases outside the gene matches. Per germline, CDR1 ENHRY and CDR2 SYGVKD. CDR3 region: CAISKGTGNTEAFF. CDR3 in DNA: TGTGCCATCAGTAAAGGGACAGGGAACACTGAAGCTTTCTTT.

The rearrangement uses TRBV6-6 and TRBJ2-7, with 10 bases matching TRBD1. The V gene's germline CDR1 is MNHNY and CDR2 SVGAGI (reference sequence). This CDR3 has 15 residues. Germline trimming cut 5 bases from V and 3 bases from J; bases unmatched to any gene: 7. The CDR3 loop is CASSHPGQGNYEQYF. The CDR3 DNA reads TGTGCCAGCAGTCACCCGGGACAGGGGAACTACGAGCAGTACTTC.

This clone was counted once. This chain joins TRBV25-1 and TRBJ1-1; no clear D gene. From germline, CDR1 is MGHDK and CDR2 SYGVNS. V was cut by 2 bases and J by 11 bases, with 9 bases left in between. The CDR3 is made up of 11 amino acids. The CDR3 DNA reads TGTGCCAGCAGTGAAACAAGCGGGGCTTTCTTT. Translation: CASSETSGAFF.

The chain employs TRBV29-1 and TRBJ1-3; perhaps TRBD1 as D (5 bases). The CDR3 contains 14 residues. From germline, CDR1 is SQVTM and CDR2 ANQGSEA. The V and J ends lost 4 bases and 0 bases respectively, with 10 bases between them. CDR3 DNA: TGCAGCGTTGCGGGGGAACTCTCTGGAAACACCATATATTTT. Amino acid sequence: CSVAGELSGNTIYF.

This clone was recorded once. The gene calls are TRBV11-3 and TRBJ1-4; no clear D. From germline, CDR1 is SGHNT and CDR2 YENEEA. CDR3 size: 14 residues. The ends were cut back, 5 bases at V and 2 bases at J, with 9 bases in the middle. CDR3 loop: CASSGRRTNEKLFF. CDR3 nucleotide sequence: TGTGCCAGCAGCGGTCGCCGGACTAATGAAAAACTGTTTTTT.

The rearrangement uses TRBV30 and TRBJ2-7; the D is unclear. In germline, CDR1 is GTSNPN, CDR2 SVGIG (reference sequence). The CDR3 spans 14 residues. The V gene lost 2 bases and the J gene lost 0 bases, with 11 bases spanning the gap. CDR3 loop: CAWSFGGSSYEQYF. The DNA for the CDR3 is TGTGCCTGGAGTTTCGGCGGTTCCTCCTACGAGCAGTACTTC.

There are a few counts of this clone. The V gene is TRBV18, the J gene TRBJ2-7; 9 nucleotides line up with TRBD1. J lost 0 bases, V lost 3 bases, and 3 bases had no gene match. In germline, CDR1 is KGHSH, CDR2 LQKENI. The CDR3 is 15 residues long. CDR3 in amino acids: CASSPWDRDSYEQYF. The CDR3 DNA reads TGTGCCAGCTCACCCTGGGACAGGGACTCCTACGAGCAGTACTTC.

This clone was seen just once. The rearrangement joins TRBV7-6 to TRBJ2-1; TRBD1 matches 8 bases. This CDR3 region has 15 residues. Germline V gene sequence: CDR1 SGHVS, CDR2 FNYEAQ. V lost 3 bases, J lost 0 bases, and 1 base stayed unmatched. The CDR3 loop reads CASSLGQASYNEQFF. The CDR3 DNA reads TGTGCCAGCAGCTTGGGACAGGCCTCCTACAATGAGCAGTTCTTC. The full variable domain, rest sourced from reference TRBV7-6 and TRBJ2-1, is GAGVSQSPRYKVTKRGQDVALRCDPISGHVSLYWYRQALGQGPEFLTYFNYEAQQDKSGLPNDRFSAERPEGSISTLTIQRTEQRDSAMYRCASSLGQASYNEQFFGPGTRLTVL.

The chain is built from TRBV10-3 and TRBJ1-5, with 9 bases aligning to TRBD1. V was clipped by 5 bases and J by 5 bases; unmatched bases: 4. CDR1 is ENHRY and CDR2 is SYGVKD in the germline V gene. This CDR3 is 14 amino acids long. The CDR3 reads CAISPGTGYQPQHF. The DNA for the CDR3 is TGTGCCATCAGTCCCGGGACAGGGTATCAGCCCCAGCATTTT.

The rearrangement joins TRBV19 to TRBJ2-1; 8 bases agree with TRBD2. Germline trimming cut 6 bases from V and 8 bases from J; bases unmatched to any gene: 9. CDR3 length: 14 amino acids. In germline, CDR1 is LNHDA, CDR2 SQIVND (reference sequence). CDR3 protein: CASSPGLEGHEQFF. The CDR3 DNA is TGTGCCAGTAGCCCGGGACTAGAGGGCCATGAGCAGTTCTTC.

To note about this clone: The same CDR3 can be traced to other DNA sequences in this sample. The chain links TRBV9 to TRBJ1-1; maybe TRBD1 (5 bases). V lost 2 bases and J 1 base, leaving 6 bases between the germline ends. In germline, CDR1 is SGDLS, CDR2 YYNGEE. The CDR3 is 13 residues long. The CDR3 region is CASSVQGNTEAFF. CDR3 DNA: TGTGCCAGCAGCGTTCAGGGGAACACTGAAGCTTTCTTT.

This chain connects TRBV7-9 to TRBJ2-1; the match to TRBD2 covers 11 bases. CDR1 SEHNR and CDR2 FQNEAQ come from the germline V gene (reference sequence). V lost 5 bases to trimming and J lost 6 bases; unmatched junction nucleotides: 6. The CDR3 is 15 residues long. CDR3 DNA: TGTGCCAGCAGCAGTAGCGGGGGGGCCCCCAATGAGCAGTTCTTC. Its translation is CASSSSGGAPNEQFF.

The chain links TRBV6-6 to TRBJ1-1; 9 bases are a match to TRBD1. The CDR3 totals 16 residues. The V gene end was trimmed by 2 bases and the J gene end by 6 bases; junction bases not matched to a gene: 10. Looked up from germline, CDR1 is MNHNY and CDR2 is SVGAGI (reference sequence). DNA for the CDR3: TGTGCCAGCAGTTACACAATACAGGGGGCGTCCCCTGAAGCTTTCTTT. Its protein is CASSYTIQGASPEAFF.

This clone was detected only a few times. The rearrangement joins TRBV5-6 to TRBJ2-1; 11 bases agree with TRBD2. Trimming took 3 bases from V and 8 from J; bases not matched to a gene: 10. Germline CDR1 reads SGHDT; CDR2 reads YYEEEE. This CDR3 spans 16 amino acids. For the CDR3, the DNA is TGTGCCAGCAGCTCCATAGCGGGGGGGCTTTGGTATGAGCAGTTCTTC. This sequence encodes CASSSIAGGLWYEQFF.

The V gene is TRBV3-1 (or the pseudogene TRBV3-2), the J gene TRBJ1-1; TRBD1 matches 7 bases. Losses at the gene ends were 5 bases for V and 5 bases for J; bases not matched to a gene: 8. Germline assignment: CDR1 LGHDT and CDR2 YNNKEL (reference sequence). CDR3 length: 14 residues. CDR3 DNA sequence: TGTGCCAGCAGCTCATCAACAGGGGAGACTGAAGCTTTCTTT. This encodes CASSSSTGETEAFF.

The chain combines TRBV7-9 with TRBJ1-2, with 9 bases that match TRBD1. Germline values: CDR1 SEHNR, CDR2 FQNEAQ (reference sequence). The CDR3 consists of 14 residues. V was pared by 5 bases and J by 8 bases, with 9 bases of the junction left unmatched. DNA for the CDR3: TGTGCCAGCAGCCACAGGGACAGGGAAGACGGCTACACCTTC. Protein product: CASSHRDREDGYTF.

This clone was seen once. The V and J genes are TRBV9 and TRBJ2-7, with TRBD2 matching 7 bases. The CDR3 is made up of 15 amino acids. The germline V gene has CDR1 SGDLS and CDR2 YYNGEE. V lost 3 bases to trimming and J lost 1 base; unmatched junction nucleotides: 7. The CDR3 protein is CASSGGGGISYEQYF. In DNA form, the CDR3 reads TGTGCCAGCAGCGGAGGCGGGGGAATTTCCTACGAGCAGTACTTC.

The V call is TRBV7-9, the J call TRBJ1-2, with 10 nucleotides matching TRBD1. CDR1 is SEHNR, CDR2 FQNEAQ, per germline (reference sequence). This CDR3 has 15 residues. V was pared by 5 bases and J by 6 bases, with 9 bases of the junction left unmatched. CDR3 sequence (DNA): TGTGCCAGCAGCAGGGGACAGGGGAATATTAATGGCTACACCTTC. As protein: CASSRGQGNINGYTF.

J is TRBJ2-7 and V is TRBV18; 10 bases are shared with TRBD2. The CDR3 consists of 16 residues. The ends lost 4 bases at V and 3 bases at J; junction bases unmatched: 9. Germline V gene lookup returns CDR1 KGHSH and CDR2 LQKENI. In DNA form, the CDR3 reads TGTGCCAGCTCACGGGGCCAGCGGGGGGGCCACTACGAGCAGTACTTC. Encoded protein: CASSRGQRGGHYEQYF.

This clone was seen a single time. The V gene is TRBV13, the J gene TRBJ2-5; 7 nucleotides line up with TRBD2. This CDR3 has 15 residues. Germline lookup yields CDR1 PRHDT and CDR2 FYEKMQ (reference sequence). J lost 0 bases, V lost 2 bases, and 3 bases had no gene match. Written as DNA, the CDR3 is TGTGCCAGCAGCTTAAGGCGGGGGTACCAAGAGACCCAGTACTTC. Translation: CASSLRRGYQETQYF.

The V and J genes are TRBV14 and TRBJ1-5; 11 bases line up with TRBD1. The ends lost 5 bases at V and 1 base at J; junction bases unmatched: 4. The CDR3 consists of 16 residues. From germline, CDR1 is SGHDN and CDR2 FVKESK. DNA for the CDR3: TGTGCCAGCAGCTCCGGGACAGGGGGGAGCAATCAGCCCCAGCATTTT. This encodes CASSSGTGGSNQPQHF.

The gene calls are TRBV6-5 and TRBJ1-5; TRBD1 matches 7 bases. This CDR3 has 13 amino acids. V lost 7 bases and J lost 4; bases outside the gene matches: 4. CDR1 and CDR2 from the germline V gene are MNHEY and SVGAGI. The CDR3 DNA is TGTGCCAGCACCGAGGGGGCAAATCAGCCCCAGCATTTT. Residues: CASTEGANQPQHF.